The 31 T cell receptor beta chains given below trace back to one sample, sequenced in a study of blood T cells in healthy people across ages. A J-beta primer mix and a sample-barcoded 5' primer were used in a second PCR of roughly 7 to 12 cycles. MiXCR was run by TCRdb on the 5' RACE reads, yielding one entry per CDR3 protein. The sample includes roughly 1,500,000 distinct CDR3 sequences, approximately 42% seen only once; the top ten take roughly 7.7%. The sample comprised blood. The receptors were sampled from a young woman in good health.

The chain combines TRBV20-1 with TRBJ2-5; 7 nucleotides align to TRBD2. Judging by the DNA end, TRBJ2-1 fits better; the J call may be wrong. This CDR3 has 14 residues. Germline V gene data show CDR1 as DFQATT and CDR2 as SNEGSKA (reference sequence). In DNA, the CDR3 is TGCAGTGCTACTAGCGGACTAAGCCAAGAGACCCAGTTCTTC. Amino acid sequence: CSATSGLSQETQFF.

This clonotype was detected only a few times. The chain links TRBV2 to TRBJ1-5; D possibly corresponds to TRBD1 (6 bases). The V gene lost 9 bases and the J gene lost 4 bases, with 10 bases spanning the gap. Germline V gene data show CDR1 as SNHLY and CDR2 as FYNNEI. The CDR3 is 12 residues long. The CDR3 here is CARGQLNQPQHF. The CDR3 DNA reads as TGTGCCAGAGGACAGTTAAATCAGCCCCAGCATTTT. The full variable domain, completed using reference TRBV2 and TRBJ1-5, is EPEVTQTPSHQVTQMGQEVILRCVPISNHLYFYWYRQILGQKVEFLVSFYNNEISEKSEIFDDQFSVERPDGSNFTLKIRSTKLEDSAMYFCARGQLNQPQHFGDGTRLSIL.

Here the CDR3 DNA reads TGCAGTGCTAGTTACTCGGACAGGGTAGGGTACGAGCAGTACTTC. Translated, it gives CSASYSDRVGYEQYF. V gene TRBV20-1 combines with J gene TRBJ2-7; 8 nucleotides match TRBD1. The CDR3 is 15 amino acids. The germline gives CDR1 DFQATT, CDR2 SNEGSKA (reference sequence). The ends lost 3 bases at V and 4 bases at J; junction bases unmatched: 11.

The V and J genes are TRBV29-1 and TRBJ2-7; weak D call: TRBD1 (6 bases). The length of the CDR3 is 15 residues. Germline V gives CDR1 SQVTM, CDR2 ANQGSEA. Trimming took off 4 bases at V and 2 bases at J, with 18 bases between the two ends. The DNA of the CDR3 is TGCAGCGTTGTCTTCCAGGGCAGGGGAGCCTACGAGCAGTACTTC. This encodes CSVVFQGRGAYEQYF.

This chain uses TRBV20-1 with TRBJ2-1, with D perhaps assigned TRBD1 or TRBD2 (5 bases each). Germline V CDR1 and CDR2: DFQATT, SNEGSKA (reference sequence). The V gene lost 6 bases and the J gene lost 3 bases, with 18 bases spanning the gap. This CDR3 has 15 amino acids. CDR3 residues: CSAARPGPLYNEQFF. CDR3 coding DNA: TGCAGTGCCGCCCGGCCGGGACCCCTCTACAATGAGCAGTTCTTC.

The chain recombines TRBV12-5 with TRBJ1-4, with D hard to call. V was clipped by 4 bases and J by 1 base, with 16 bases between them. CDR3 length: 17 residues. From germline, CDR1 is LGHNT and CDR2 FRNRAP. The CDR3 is CASGSGMLFGTNEKLFF. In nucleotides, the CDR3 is TGTGCTAGTGGTTCCGGGATGTTGTTTGGAACTAATGAAAAACTGTTTTTT.

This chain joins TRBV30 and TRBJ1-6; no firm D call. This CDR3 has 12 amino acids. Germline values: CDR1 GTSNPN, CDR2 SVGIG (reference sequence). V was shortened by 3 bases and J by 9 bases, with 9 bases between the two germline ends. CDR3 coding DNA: TGTGCCTGGAGAGGGCAGCTTTCACCCCTCCACTTT. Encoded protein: CAWRGQLSPLHF.

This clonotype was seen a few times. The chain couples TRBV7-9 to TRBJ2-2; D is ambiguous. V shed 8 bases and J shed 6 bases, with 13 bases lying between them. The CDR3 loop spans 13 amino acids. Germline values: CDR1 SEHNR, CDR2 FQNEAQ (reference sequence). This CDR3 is CASLLTLAGELFF. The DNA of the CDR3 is TGTGCCAGCCTACTAACTTTGGCCGGGGAGCTGTTTTTT.

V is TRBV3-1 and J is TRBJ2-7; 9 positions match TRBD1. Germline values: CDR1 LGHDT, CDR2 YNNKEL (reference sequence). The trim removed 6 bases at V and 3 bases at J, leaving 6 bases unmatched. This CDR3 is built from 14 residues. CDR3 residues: CASRGQGRGYEQYF. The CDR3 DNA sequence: TGTGCCAGCAGGGGACAGGGTCGGGGCTACGAGCAGTACTTC.

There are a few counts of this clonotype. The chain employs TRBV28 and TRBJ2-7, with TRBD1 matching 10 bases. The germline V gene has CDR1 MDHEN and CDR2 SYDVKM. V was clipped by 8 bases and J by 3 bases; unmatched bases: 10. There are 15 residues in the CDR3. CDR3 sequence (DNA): TGTGCCAGCGTCGGGGTGGGACAGGGGTTCTACGAGCAGTACTTC. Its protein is CASVGVGQGFYEQYF.

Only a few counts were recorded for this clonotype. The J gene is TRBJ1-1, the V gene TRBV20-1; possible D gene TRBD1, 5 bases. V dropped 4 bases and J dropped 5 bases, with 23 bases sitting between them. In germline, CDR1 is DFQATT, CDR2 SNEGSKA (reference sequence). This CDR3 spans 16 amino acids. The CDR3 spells CSATDIISGGNTEAFF. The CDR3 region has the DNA TGCAGTGCTACGGACATCATAAGCGGGGGAAATACTGAAGCTTTCTTT.

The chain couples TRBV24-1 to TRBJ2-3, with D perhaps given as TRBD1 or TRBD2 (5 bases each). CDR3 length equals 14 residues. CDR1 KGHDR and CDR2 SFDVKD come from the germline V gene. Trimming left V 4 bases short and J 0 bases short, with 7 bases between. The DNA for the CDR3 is TGTGCCACCAGTGACCGGGACAGCACAGATACGCAGTATTTT. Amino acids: CATSDRDSTDTQYF.

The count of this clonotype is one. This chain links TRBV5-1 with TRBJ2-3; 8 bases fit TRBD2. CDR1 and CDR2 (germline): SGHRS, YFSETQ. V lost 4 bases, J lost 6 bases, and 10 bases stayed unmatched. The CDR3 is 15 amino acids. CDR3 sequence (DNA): TGCGCCAGCAGCCTGCGGGGGGCCTCCGGGGATACGCAGTATTTT. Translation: CASSLRGASGDTQYF. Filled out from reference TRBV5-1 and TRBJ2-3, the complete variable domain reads KAGVTQTPRYLIKTRGQQVTLSCSPISGHRSVSWYQQTPGQGLQFLFEYFSETQRNKGNFPGRFSGRQFSNSRSEMNVSTLELGDSALYLCASSLRGASGDTQYFGPGTRLTVL.

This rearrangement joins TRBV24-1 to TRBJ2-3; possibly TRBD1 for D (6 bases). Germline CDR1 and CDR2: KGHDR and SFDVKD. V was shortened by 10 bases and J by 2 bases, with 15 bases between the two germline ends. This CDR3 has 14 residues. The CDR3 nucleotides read TGTGCCACAGGGACAATGATATCCACAGATACGCAGTATTTT. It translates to CATGTMISTDTQYF.

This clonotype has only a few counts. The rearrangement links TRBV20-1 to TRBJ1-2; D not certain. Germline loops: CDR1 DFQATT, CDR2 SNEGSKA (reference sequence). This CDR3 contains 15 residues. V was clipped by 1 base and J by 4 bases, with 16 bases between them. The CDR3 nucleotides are TGCAGTGCTAGAGCCCAAAGTCGCCAGCTCTATGGCTACACCTTC. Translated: CSARAQSRQLYGYTF.

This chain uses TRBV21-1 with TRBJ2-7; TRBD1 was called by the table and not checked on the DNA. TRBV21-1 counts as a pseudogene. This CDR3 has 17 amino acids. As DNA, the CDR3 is TGTGCCAGCAGCAAACGGGACAGGGGGCGTCCCTCCTACGAGCAGTACTTC. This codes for CASSKRDRGRPSYEQYF.

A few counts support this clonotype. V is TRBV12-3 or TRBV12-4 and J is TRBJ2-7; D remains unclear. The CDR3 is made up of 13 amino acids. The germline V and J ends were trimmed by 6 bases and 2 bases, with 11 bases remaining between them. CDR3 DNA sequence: TGTGCCAGCAGAAGGACCCTTACCTACGAGCAGTACTTC. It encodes CASRRTLTYEQYF.

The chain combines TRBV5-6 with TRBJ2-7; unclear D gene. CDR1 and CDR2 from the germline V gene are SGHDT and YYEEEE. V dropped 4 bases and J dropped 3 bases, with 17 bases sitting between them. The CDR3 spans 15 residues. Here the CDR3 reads CASSPVREENYEQYF. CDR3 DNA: TGTGCCAGCAGCCCGGTGCGTGAGGAGAACTACGAGCAGTACTTC. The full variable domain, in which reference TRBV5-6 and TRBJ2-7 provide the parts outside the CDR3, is DAGVTQSPTHLIKTRGQQVTLRCSPKSGHDTVSWYQQALGQGPQFIFQYYEEEERQRGNFPDRFSGHQFPNYSSELNVNALLLGDSALYLCASSPVREENYEQYFGPGTRLTVT.

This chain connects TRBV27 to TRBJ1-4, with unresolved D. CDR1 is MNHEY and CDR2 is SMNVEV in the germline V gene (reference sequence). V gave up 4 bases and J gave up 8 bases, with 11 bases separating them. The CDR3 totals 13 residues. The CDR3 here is CASSSGFREKLFF. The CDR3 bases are TGTGCCAGCAGTTCGGGGTTTCGAGAAAAACTGTTTTTT.

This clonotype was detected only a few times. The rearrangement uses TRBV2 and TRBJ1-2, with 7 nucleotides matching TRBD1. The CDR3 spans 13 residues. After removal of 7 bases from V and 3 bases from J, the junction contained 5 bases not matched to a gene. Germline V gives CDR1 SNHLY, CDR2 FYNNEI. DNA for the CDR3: TGTGCCAGCAAGGCGGGACAGTACTATGGCTACACCTTC. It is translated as CASKAGQYYGYTF.

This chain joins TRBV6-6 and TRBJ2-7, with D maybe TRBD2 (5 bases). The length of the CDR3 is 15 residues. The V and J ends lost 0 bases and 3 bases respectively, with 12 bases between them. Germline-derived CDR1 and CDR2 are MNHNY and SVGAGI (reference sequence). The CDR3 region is CASSYSRAKSYEQYF. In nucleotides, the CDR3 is TGTGCCAGCAGTTACTCGAGGGCGAAAAGCTACGAGCAGTACTTC.

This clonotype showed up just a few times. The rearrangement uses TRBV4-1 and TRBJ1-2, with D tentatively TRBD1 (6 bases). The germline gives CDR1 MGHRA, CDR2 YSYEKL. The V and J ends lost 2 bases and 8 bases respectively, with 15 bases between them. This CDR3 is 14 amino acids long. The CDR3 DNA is TGCGCCAGCAGCCAAAAAACAGGGTTCGGGGGCTACACCTTC. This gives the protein CASSQKTGFGGYTF.

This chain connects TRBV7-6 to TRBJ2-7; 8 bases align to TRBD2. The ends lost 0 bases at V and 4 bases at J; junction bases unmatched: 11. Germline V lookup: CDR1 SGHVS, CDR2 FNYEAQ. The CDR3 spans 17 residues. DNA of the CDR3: TGTGCCAGCAGCTTAGCCAATCTCACTAGCGGTTCTTACGAGCAGTACTTC. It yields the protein CASSLANLTSGSYEQYF. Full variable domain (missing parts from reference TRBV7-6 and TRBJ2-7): GAGVSQSPRYKVTKRGQDVALRCDPISGHVSLYWYRQALGQGPEFLTYFNYEAQQDKSGLPNDRFSAERPEGSISTLTIQRTEQRDSAMYRCASSLANLTSGSYEQYFGPGTRLTVT.

The CDR3 nucleotides read TGCGCCAGCAGCCAAGTGGACTCGCAGTACAATGAGCAGTTCTTC. Protein product: CASSQVDSQYNEQFF. This chain connects TRBV4-1 to TRBJ2-1; possible D gene TRBD2, 5 bases. Trimming cost V 1 base and J 4 bases, with 11 bases left between them. The CDR3 runs to 15 residues. The germline V gene encodes CDR1 MGHRA and CDR2 YSYEKL.

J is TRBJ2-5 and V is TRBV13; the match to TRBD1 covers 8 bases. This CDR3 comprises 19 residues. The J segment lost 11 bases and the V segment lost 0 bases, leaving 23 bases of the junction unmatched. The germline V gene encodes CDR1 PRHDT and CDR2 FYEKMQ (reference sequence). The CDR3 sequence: CASSLGSGRGRVITNEQYF. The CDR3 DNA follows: TGTGCCAGCAGCTTAGGCTCAGGCAGGGGGCGCGTAATCACCAATGAGCAGTACTTC.

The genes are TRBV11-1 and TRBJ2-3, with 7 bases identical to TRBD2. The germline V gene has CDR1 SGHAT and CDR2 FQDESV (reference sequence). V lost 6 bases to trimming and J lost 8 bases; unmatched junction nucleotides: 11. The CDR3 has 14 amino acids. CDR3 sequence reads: CASRLTGSGGTQYF. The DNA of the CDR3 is TGTGCCAGCAGACTAACGGGATCGGGAGGTACGCAGTATTTT.

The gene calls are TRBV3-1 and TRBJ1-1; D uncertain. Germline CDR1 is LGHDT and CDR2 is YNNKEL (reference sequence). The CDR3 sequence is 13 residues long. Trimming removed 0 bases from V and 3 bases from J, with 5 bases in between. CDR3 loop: CASSQEVYTEAFF. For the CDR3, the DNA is TGTGCCAGCAGCCAAGAAGTGTACACTGAAGCTTTCTTT.

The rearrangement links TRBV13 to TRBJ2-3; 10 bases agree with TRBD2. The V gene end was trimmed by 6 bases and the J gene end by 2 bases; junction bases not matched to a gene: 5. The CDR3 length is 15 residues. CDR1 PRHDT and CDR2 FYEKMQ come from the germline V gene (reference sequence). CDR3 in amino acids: CASRRTSGVTDTQYF. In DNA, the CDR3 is TGTGCCAGCAGGCGCACTAGCGGGGTCACAGATACGCAGTATTTT.

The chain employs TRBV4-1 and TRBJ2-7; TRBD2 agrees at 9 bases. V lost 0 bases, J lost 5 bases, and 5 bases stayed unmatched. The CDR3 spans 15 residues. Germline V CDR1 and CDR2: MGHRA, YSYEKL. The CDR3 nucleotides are TGCGCCAGCAGCCAAGAGGCGGGAGGGCCTAACGAGCAGTACTTC. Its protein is CASSQEAGGPNEQYF.

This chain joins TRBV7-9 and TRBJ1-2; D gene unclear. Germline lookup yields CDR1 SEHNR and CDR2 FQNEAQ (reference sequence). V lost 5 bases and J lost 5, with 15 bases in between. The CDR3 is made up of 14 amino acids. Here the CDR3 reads CASSLQHGGYGYTF. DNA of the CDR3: TGTGCCAGCAGCCTGCAGCACGGAGGGTATGGCTACACCTTC. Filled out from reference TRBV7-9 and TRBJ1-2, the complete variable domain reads DTGVSQNPRHKITKRGQNVTFRCDPISEHNRLYWYRQTLGQGPEFLTYFQNEAQLEKSRLLSDRFSAERPKGSFSTLEIQRTEQGDSAMYLCASSLQHGGYGYTFGSGTRLTVV.

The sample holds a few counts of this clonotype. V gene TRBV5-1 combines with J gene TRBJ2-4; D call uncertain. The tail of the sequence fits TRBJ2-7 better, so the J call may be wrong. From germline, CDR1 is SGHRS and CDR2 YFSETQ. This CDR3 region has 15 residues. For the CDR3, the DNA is TGCGCCAGCAGCTTGGTGTCAACAAACCTCTACGAGCAGTACTTC. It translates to CASSLVSTNLYEQYF.